The clone carrying this TCR beta chain has a handful of counts. V dropped 2 bases and J dropped 2; count of bases not matched to a gene: 6. Germline V CDR1 and CDR2: SGHRS, YFSETQ. This CDR3 spans 15 amino acids. The data originate from a study of Graves' ophthalmopathy and Graves' hyperthyroidism. RNA served as the template for amplifying TCR beta CDR3 regions. Following a first-round RT-PCR that used HTBI primers, a second-round multiplex PCR was carried out. From the multiplex PCR reads, TCRdb called clonotypes with MiXCR, one entry per CDR3 protein. The sample lists 350,000 to 450,000 distinct CDR3 sequences; 20% to 25% were seen once.

The clonotype was recovered from a woman under 30 with stable Graves' hyperthyroidism. What was sequenced was peripheral blood. J is TRBJ2-5 and V is TRBV5-1; 7 bases map to TRBD2. CDR3 nucleotide sequence: TGCGCCAGCAGCTTCACCGGGACTAATCAAGAGACCCAGTACTTC. Its translation: CASSFTGTNQETQYF.